This T cell receptor beta chain originates from a study of human T cells and chemical hapten exposure. Study-wide findings and caveats: Expanded TCRs showed more large CDR3 clusters than pre-sensitization or healthy control sets. Sensitizing to DPC left TCRs with a frequency above 1 in 1000 unaltered.

As concerns this clonotype: What it binds is unknown.

Indicated time point: pre-sensitization, week 0. Treatment specified: therapeutic diphenylcyclopropenone sensitization with weekly scalp DPC. Unseparated into fractions, whole blood served as the source from which total RNA was extracted. TCRdb reanalysed the RACE reads using MiXCR and keeps one entry per CDR3 protein. The profile shows under 60,000 distinct CDR3 sequences, roughly 9% of them singletons. Trimming removed 1 base from V and 6 bases from J, with 24 bases in between. The CDR3 has 18 amino acids. Per germline, CDR1 SNHLY and CDR2 FYNNEI. The V gene is TRBV2, the J gene TRBJ2-5; perhaps TRBD2 as D (7 bases). This TCR came from a woman younger than 45 with alopecia areata. Some clones in this sample may be carry-over from other donors' samples. This specimen was whole blood, taken in connection with sensitization to the hapten diphenylcyclopropenone (DPC). The CDR3 DNA sequence: TGTGCCAGCAGTGAAGAGGGGAGGAAACGGGGGGCTCGTCAGACCCAGTACTTC. This encodes CASSEEGRKRGARQTQYF.